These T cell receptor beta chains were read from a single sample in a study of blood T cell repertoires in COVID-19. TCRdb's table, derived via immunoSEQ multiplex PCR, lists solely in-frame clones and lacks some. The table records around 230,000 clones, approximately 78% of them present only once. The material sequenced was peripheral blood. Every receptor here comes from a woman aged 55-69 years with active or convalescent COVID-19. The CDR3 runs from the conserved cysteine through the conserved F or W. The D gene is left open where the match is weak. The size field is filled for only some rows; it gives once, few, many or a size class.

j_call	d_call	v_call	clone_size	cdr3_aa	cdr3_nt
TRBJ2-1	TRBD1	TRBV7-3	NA	CASSSKPGQGALFF	TGTGCCAGCAGCTCAAAACCGGGACAGGGGGCCTTGTTCTTC
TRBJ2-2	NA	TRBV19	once	CASSIVGGAVTGELFF	TGTGCCAGTAGTATAGTAGGCGGGGCCGTGACCGGGGAGCTGTTTTTT
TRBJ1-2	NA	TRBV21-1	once	CASKIDRASPNYGYTF	TGTGCCAGCAAAATTGACAGGGCAAGTCCTAACTATGGCTACACCTTC
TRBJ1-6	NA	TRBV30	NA	CAWSVPGQGWSPLHF	TGTGCCTGGAGTGTACCCGGGCAGGGTTGGTCACCCCTCCACTTT
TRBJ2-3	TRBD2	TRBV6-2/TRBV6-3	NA	CASSYPLAGGPADTQYF	TGTGCCAGCAGTTACCCCTTAGCGGGGGGGCCAGCAGATACGCAGTATTTT
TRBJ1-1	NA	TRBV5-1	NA	CASSPNSGLPEPMNGEAFF	TGCGCCAGCAGCCCCAACAGCGGACTTCCCGAACCAATGAACGGTGAAGCTTTCTTT
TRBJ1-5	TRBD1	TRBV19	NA	CASSSPDRGIQPQHF	TGTGCCAGTAGTAGCCCGGACAGGGGAATTCAGCCCCAGCATTTT
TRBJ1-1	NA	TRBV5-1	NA	CASSLPDDSLNTEAFF	TGCGCCAGCAGCTTACCCGATGACAGCCTGAACACTGAAGCTTTCTTT
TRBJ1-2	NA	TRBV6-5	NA	CASGGNYGYTF	TGTGCCAGCGGAGGAAACTATGGCTACACCTTC
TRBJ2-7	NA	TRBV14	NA	CASSPAPNGGAASQDEQYF	TGTGCCAGCAGCCCAGCCCCTAATGGGGGGGCGGCTAGCCAGGACGAGCAGTACTTC
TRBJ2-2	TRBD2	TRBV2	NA	CASSDFPGGNTGELFF	TGTGCCAGCAGTGATTTTCCGGGGGGGAACACCGGGGAGCTGTTTTTT
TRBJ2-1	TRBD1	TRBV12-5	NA	CASGLVRTGEGDEQFF	TGTGCTAGTGGTTTGGTACGGACAGGGGAGGGTGATGAGCAGTTCTTC
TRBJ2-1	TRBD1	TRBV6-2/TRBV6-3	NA	CASSYWGQGSYNEQFF	TGTGCCAGCAGTTACTGGGGACAGGGGTCCTACAATGAGCAGTTCTTC
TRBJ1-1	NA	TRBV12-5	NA	CASGLGHPNTEAFF	TGTGCTAGTGGCCTGGGACACCCGAACACTGAAGCTTTCTTT
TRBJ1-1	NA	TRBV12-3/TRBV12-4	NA	CASSFFQGTEAFF	TGTGCCAGCAGTTTTTTCCAGGGTACTGAAGCTTTCTTT
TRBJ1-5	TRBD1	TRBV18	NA	CASSPLRAGGMRPQHF	TGTGCCAGCTCACCACTCCGGGCAGGGGGCATGAGGCCCCAGCATTTT
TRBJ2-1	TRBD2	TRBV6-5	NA	CASSRLAGGRNEQFF	TGTGCCAGCAGCCGACTAGCGGGGGGACGAAATGAGCAGTTCTTC
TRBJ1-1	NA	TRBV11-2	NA	CASSFNRDTEAFF	TGTGCCAGCAGCTTTAACAGGGACACTGAAGCTTTCTTT
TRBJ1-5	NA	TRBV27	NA	CASSLAGGENQPQHF	TGTGCCAGCAGCTTGGCCGGGGGGGAGAATCAGCCCCAGCATTTT
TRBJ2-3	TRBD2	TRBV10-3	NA	CAIRPGLAGGSSTDTQYF	TGTGCCATCAGGCCGGGACTAGCGGGGGGATCTAGCACAGATACGCAGTATTTT
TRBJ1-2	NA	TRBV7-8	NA	CASSLAPTNYGYTF	TGTGCCAGCAGCTTAGCCCCAACTAACTATGGCTACACCTTC
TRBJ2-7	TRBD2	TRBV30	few	CAWSSVGLAVYEQYF	TGTGCCTGGAGTTCGGTAGGACTAGCAGTCTACGAGCAGTACTTC
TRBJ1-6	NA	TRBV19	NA	CATARDSYNSPLHF	TGTGCCACCGCCAGGGACTCCTATAATTCACCCCTCCACTTT
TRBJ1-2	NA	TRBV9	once	CASSAGGTANYGYTF	TGTGCCAGCAGCGCCGGAGGGACGGCTAACTATGGCTACACCTTC
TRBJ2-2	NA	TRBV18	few	CASSPLQGTDGELFF	TGTGCCAGCTCACCACTACAGGGTACGGACGGGGAGCTGTTTTTT
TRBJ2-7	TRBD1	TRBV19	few	CASSIAGPGTGRDEQYF	TGTGCCAGTAGTATTGCGGGGCCCGGGACAGGTCGAGACGAGCAGTACTTC
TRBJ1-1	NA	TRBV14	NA	CASSFRTGLYTEAFF	TGTGCCAGCAGCTTTCGCACAGGGTTGTACACTGAAGCTTTCTTT
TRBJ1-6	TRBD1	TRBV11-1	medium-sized	CASQLQGVNSPLHF	TGTGCCAGCCAACTACAGGGGGTGAATTCACCCCTCCACTTT
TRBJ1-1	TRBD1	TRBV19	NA	CASSPWDSADTEAFF	TGTGCCAGTAGTCCTTGGGACAGTGCGGACACTGAAGCTTTCTTT
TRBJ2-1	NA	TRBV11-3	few	CASSLVGGASGNEQFF	TGTGCCAGCAGCTTAGTGGGGGGGGCTTCAGGGAATGAGCAGTTCTTC
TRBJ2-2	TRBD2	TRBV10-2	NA	CASQTSGGAGGELFF	TGCGCCAGTCAGACTAGCGGGGGGGCTGGCGGGGAGCTGTTTTTT
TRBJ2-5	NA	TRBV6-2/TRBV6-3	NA	CASSGPPRGGGVTTQYF	TGTGCCAGCAGTGGCCCACCTCGGGGTGGCGGAGTTACGACCCAGTACTTC
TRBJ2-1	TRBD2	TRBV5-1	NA	CASSLEAGSYNEQFF	TGCGCCAGCAGCCTCGAAGCGGGGTCCTACAATGAGCAGTTCTTC
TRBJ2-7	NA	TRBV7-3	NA	CASSLGAGDYEQYF	TGTGCCAGCAGCTTAGGAGCAGGGGACTACGAGCAGTACTTC
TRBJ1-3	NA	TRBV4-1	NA	CASSQDLGNTIYF	TGCGCCAGCAGCCAAGATCTGGGAAACACCATATATTTT
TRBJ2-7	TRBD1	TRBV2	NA	CASSPTGVIHEQYF	TGTGCCAGCAGTCCGACAGGGGTTATCCACGAGCAGTACTTC
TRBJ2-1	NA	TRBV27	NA	CASSPPSRNEQFF	TGTGCCAGCAGTCCACCCTCGAGGAATGAGCAGTTCTTC
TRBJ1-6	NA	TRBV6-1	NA	CASSELSSYNSPLHF	TGTGCCAGCAGTGAATTGAGCTCCTATAATTCACCCCTCCACTTT
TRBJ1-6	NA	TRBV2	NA	CASSTELTGSPLHF	TGTGCCAGCAGCACGGAATTGACAGGTTCACCCCTCCACTTT
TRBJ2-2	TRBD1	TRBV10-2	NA	CASSEVTGGSGELFF	TGCGCCAGCAGTGAGGTGACAGGGGGGTCCGGGGAGCTGTTTTTT
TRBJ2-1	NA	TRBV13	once	CASSLERGSYNEQFF	TGTGCCAGCAGCTTAGAAAGAGGGAGCTACAATGAGCAGTTCTTC
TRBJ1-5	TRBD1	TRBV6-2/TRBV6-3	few	CASRPPPGQGHSNQPQHF	TGTGCCAGCAGGCCTCCCCCCGGACAGGGCCACAGCAATCAGCCCCAGCATTTT
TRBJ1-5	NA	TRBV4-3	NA	CASSQDRRQPQHF	TGCGCCAGCAGCCAAGATCGGAGGCAGCCCCAGCATTTT
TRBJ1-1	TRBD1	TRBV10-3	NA	CAISESTNRGTEAFF	TGTGCCATCAGTGAGTCGACAAACAGGGGAACTGAAGCTTTCTTT
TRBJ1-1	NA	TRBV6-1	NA	CASSEYDSLNTEAFF	TGTGCCAGCAGTGAATATGACAGCTTGAACACTGAAGCTTTCTTT
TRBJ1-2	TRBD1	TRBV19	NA	CASSIGTGKSNYGYTF	TGTGCCAGTAGTATAGGGACAGGCAAGAGTAACTATGGCTACACCTTC
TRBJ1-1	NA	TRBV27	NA	CASSLAPTGLNTEAFF	TGTGCCAGCAGTTTAGCCCCGACAGGACTGAACACTGAAGCTTTCTTT
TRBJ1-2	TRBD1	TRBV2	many	CASTRGQGLEGYTF	TGTGCCAGCACCCGAGGACAGGGGTTGGAAGGCTACACCTTC
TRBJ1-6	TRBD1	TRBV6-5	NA	CASSYWSDRGNSPLHF	TGTGCCAGCAGTTATTGGTCTGACAGGGGTAATTCACCCCTCCACTTT
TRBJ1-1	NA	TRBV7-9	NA	CASSLVTGLGREAFF	TGTGCCAGCAGCTTAGTCACAGGCTTGGGAAGAGAAGCTTTCTTT
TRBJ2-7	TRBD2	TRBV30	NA	CAWSGLAGGPEEQYF	TGTGCCTGGAGTGGACTAGCGGGGGGGCCGGAAGAGCAGTACTTC
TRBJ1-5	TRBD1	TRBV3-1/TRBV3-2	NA	CASSQRGQRNQPQHF	TGTGCCAGCAGCCAACGGGGACAGCGAAATCAGCCCCAGCATTTT
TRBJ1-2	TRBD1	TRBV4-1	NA	CASSQKTGGYGYTF	TGCGCCAGCAGCCAAAAAACAGGGGGCTATGGCTACACCTTC
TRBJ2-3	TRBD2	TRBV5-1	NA	CASSLAGVAGDSDTQYF	TGCGCCAGCAGCTTGGCCGGGGTAGCGGGGGATTCAGATACGCAGTATTTT
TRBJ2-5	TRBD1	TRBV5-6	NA	CASSLGQGRGETQYF	TGTGCCAGCAGCTTGGGACAGGGACGGGGAGAGACCCAGTACTTC